This entry features one T cell receptor (beta chain) sequence. There is no known antigen for this receptor. No much larger clonotype is one base removed from it; base qualities were not supplied. This sample was taken from a study of blood T cell repertoires in COVID-19 (dated by TCRdb to about 2020). In terms of the full investigation: Collaborator samples came from the United States, Italy and Spain and covered acute and convalescent phases of COVID-19. Nearly every sample came with metadata listing a de-identified subject ID, COVID-19 status, age in years and sex. Samples came from the ongoing ImmuneRACE study (first 160 participants) plus 1,254 subjects from 6 global collaborators. The dataset comprised deeply sampled blood TCRbeta repertoires from subjects exposed to, actively infected with, or recovered from COVID-19. The material from the prospective study consisted of cDNA or gDNA derived from T cells, B-cell-depleted T cells, or PBMCs. Where available, HLA class I and class II types were obtained from metadata supplied by the sample provider rather than from assay-based typing. The repertoires were made available in a free public database intended to serve as a resource for research on the immune response to SARS-CoV-2.

Enrolling through a virtual design, the prospective study's participants ranged in age from roughly 18 to 90 years and lived across roughly 23 United States geographic areas. In the prospective study, participants were assigned to cohorts based on the clinical history participants reported in a screening survey and a study questionnaire. Exposed participants were defined as having been in contact with someone with a PCR-confirmed or clinician-diagnosed COVID-19 case within 2 weeks of study entry. In the prospective study, whole blood, serum and a nasopharyngeal or oropharyngeal swab were collected from each participant by mobile phlebotomists. Participants in the prospective study had the option to provide additional blood draws and questionnaires over a 2-month period. Blood samples from the prospective study were shipped frozen or at room temperature prior to DNA extraction. TCRbeta CDR3 regions were amplified from genomic DNA using the immunoSEQ Assay, a bias-controlled multiplex PCR. The paper's data handling went like this. The number of nucleated cells in each sample was estimated by amplification of reference gene primers within the assay. To quantify the absolute abundance of each unique TCRbeta CDR3 rearrangement, sequence reads were collapsed and filtered. For each sample, productive Simpson clonality was calculated as the square root of Simpson's diversity index across productive rearrangements. TCRdb took this table from immuneACCESS and kept in-frame rearrangements with V and J called. Such tables lack part of the clones; where checked against another copy, unresolved V genes explain under half of the gap, and the rest is unexplained. V, J and clone size were drawn from that table, and D and trimming were deduced from the DNA. In all, the sample holds about 270,000 clones, and 85% to 95% of those were seen once. Of the sample, about 3% is held by the ten largest clones.

Results and caveats for the whole study, not just this receptor: The amount of clinical and demographic metadata varied by source and participant and was provided uncurated.

The CDR3 sequence holds 11 residues, the cysteine and phenylalanine included. Only the CDR3 region is kept as DNA, spanning 33 bases read in frame from base 1. CDR1 is given as MDHEN and CDR2 as SYDVKM, both from the germline V gene. V was cut back by 1 base and J by 7 bases, leaving a gap of 5 bases between them. The chain is made from TRBV28 and TRBJ2-7; the D gene assignment is ambiguous. The specimen sequenced was PBMCs or T cells enriched from blood (not recorded which). The source is a man aged 35-49 years who had been exposed to COVID-19. The DNA is as follows: TGTGCCAGCAGTTTATATCAAGAGCAGTACTTC. Its protein is CASSLYQEQYF. Reference TRBV28 and TRBJ2-7 genes cover what lies past the CDR3, so the full variable domain is DVKVTQSSRYLVKRTGEKVFLECVQDMDHENMFWYRQDPGLGLRLIYFSYDVKMKEKGDIPEGYSVSREKKERFSLILESASTNQTSMYLCASSLYQEQYFGPGTRLTVT.